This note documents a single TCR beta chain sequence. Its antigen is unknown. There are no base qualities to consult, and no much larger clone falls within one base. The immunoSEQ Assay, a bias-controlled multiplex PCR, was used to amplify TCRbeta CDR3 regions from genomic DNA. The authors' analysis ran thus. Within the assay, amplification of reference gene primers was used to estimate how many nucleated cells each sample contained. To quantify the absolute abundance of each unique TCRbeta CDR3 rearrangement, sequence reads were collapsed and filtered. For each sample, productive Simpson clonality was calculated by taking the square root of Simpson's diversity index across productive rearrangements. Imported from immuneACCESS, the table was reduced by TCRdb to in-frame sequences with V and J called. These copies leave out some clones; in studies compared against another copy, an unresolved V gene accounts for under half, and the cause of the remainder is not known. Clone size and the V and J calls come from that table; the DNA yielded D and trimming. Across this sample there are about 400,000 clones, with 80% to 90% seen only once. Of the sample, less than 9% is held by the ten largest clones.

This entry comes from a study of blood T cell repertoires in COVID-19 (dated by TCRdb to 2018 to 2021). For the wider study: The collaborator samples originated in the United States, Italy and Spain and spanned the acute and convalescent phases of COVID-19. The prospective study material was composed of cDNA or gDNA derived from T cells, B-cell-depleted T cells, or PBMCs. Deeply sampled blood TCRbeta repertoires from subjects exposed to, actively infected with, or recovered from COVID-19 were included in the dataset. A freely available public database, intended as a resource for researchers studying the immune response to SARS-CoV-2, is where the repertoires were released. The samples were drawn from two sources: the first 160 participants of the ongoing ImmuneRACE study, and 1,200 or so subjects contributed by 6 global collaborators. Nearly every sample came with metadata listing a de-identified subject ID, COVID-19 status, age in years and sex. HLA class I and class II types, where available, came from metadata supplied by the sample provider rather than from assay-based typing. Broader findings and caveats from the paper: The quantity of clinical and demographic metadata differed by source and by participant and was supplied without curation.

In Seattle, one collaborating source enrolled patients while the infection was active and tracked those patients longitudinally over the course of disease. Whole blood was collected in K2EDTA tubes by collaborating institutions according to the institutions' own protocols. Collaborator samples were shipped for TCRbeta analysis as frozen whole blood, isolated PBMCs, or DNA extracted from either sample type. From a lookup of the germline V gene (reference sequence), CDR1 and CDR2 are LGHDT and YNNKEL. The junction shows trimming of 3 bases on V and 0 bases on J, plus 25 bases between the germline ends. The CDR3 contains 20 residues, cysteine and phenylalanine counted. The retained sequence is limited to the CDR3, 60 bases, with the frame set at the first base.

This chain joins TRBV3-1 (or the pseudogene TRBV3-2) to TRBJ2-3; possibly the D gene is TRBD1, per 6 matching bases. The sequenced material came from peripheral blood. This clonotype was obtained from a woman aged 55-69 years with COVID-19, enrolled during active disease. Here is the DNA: TGTGCCAGCAGCCAGGACAGTATGGGGGCCGCACGATTCAGCACAGATACGCAGTATTTT. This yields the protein CASSQDSMGAARFSTDTQYF.